Only one count was recorded for the clone carrying this TCR beta chain. The antigen remains undetermined. The table came from immunoSEQ multiplex PCR; TCRdb's copy has only in-frame clones and leaves some out. This table holds fewer than 300,000 clones, 88% found once. These data are taken from a study of cytomegalovirus exposure and HLA in healthy donors. General study findings and limits: Specificity for CMV antigens was confirmed in vitro for a few of the CMV-associated chains. It was about 150 TCR beta chains that were listed as cytomegalovirus-associated.

While the first cohort had fewer than 850 subjects, the donors belonged to the separate validation cohort of roughly 120 subjects. Per the germline V gene, CDR1 is MDHEN and CDR2 is SYDVKM. The V and J ends lost 4 bases and 5 bases, in that order; junction bases with no gene match: 7. The CDR3 is 14 amino acids. This receptor was obtained from a woman in her late teens or twenties in good health and CMV-seronegative. The sequenced material came from PBMCs. The V call is TRBV28, the J call TRBJ2-7; 8 bases align to TRBD2. CDR3: CASSSRGGPDEQYF. The CDR3 bases are TGTGCCAGCAGTTCTCGGGGGGGCCCGGACGAGCAGTACTTC.